One sample yielded the 19 T cell receptor beta chains listed below, sequenced in a study of cytomegalovirus exposure and HLA in healthy donors. TCRdb's table, derived via immunoSEQ multiplex PCR, lists solely in-frame clones and lacks some. The table shows under 85,000 clones, with roughly 94% occurring only once. Sequenced: PBMCs. These receptors all come from a woman aged 18-30 years in good health and CMV-seropositive.

CDR3 coding DNA: TGTGCCAGCAGCTTAGATGGTAGGGGTCAGTACTTC. Residues: CASSLDGRGQYF. J is TRBJ2-7 and V is TRBV11-2; TRBD1 is a possible D gene (5 bases). V lost 0 bases and J 10 bases, leaving 10 bases between the germline ends. Germline-derived CDR1 and CDR2 are SGHAT and FQNNGV. This CDR3 spans 12 amino acids.

The V and J genes are TRBV5-4 and TRBJ2-7; D possibly corresponds to TRBD1 (7 bases). With 4 bases removed from V and 6 bases from J, the gap between germline ends came to 17 bases. The CDR3 spans 14 residues. Germline V gene data show CDR1 as SGHNT and CDR2 as YYREEE (reference sequence). The CDR3 spells CASSPDRSGGEQYF. The CDR3 DNA reads TGTGCCAGCAGCCCGGACAGGTCCGGGGGCGAGCAGTACTTC.

V usage is TRBV6-1 and J usage is TRBJ2-6; weak D call: TRBD1 (6 bases). The V gene lost 2 bases and the J gene lost 2 bases, with 13 bases spanning the gap. CDR1 is MNHNS and CDR2 is SASEGT in the germline V gene. CDR3 length equals 17 residues. The DNA for the CDR3 is TGTGCCAGCAGTGAATGGACAGTGGGCCCTGGGGCCAACGTCCTGACTTTC. Translating it yields CASSEWTVGPGANVLTF.

The genes are TRBV7-7 and TRBJ2-1; a possible D gene is TRBD1 (6 bases). The germline CDR1 and CDR2 sequences are SSHAT and FNYEAQ (reference sequence). CDR3 size: 13 residues. Trimming shortened V by 2 bases and J by 5 bases, and 7 bases separated the two germline ends. DNA for the CDR3: TGTGCCAGCAGCTTAAACAGGGACAATGAGCAGTTCTTC. It yields the protein CASSLNRDNEQFF.

The rearrangement joins TRBV6-6 to TRBJ2-7; 7 bases are shared with TRBD1. V lost 7 bases, J lost 0 bases, and 6 bases stayed unmatched. The CDR3 is 14 residues long. Per the germline V gene, CDR1 is MNHNY and CDR2 is SVGAGI (reference sequence). CDR3 sequence (DNA): TGTGCCAGCATAGAGACAGGGCTCTCCTACGAGCAGTACTTC. It yields the protein CASIETGLSYEQYF.

The chain joins TRBV4-1 to TRBJ2-7, with 7 bases aligning to TRBD1. Trimming at V came to 4 bases and at J to 2 bases, leaving 5 bases not matched to a gene. CDR1 is MGHRA, CDR2 YSYEKL, per germline. The CDR3 length is 14 residues. As DNA, the CDR3 is TGCGCCAGCAGCCCATCCGGGACAGCCTACGAGCAGTACTTC. Translation gives CASSPSGTAYEQYF.

For the CDR3, the DNA is TGCAGCGTTATCTGGTTGAGCTCCTACGAGCAGTACTTC. This gives the protein CSVIWLSSYEQYF. The rearrangement uses TRBV29-1 and TRBJ2-7; D is uncertain. V was shortened by 5 bases and J by 0 bases, with 11 bases between the two germline ends. Germline CDR1 and CDR2: SQVTM and ANQGSEA. The CDR3 totals 13 residues.

The rearrangement links TRBV5-6 to TRBJ2-7, with TRBD1 matching 7 bases. Germline loops: CDR1 SGHDT, CDR2 YYEEEE. The CDR3 runs 15 residues. Unmatched junction bases numbered 12, after V lost 4 bases and J lost 5 bases. CDR3 region: CASSPRQGLGHEQYF. The CDR3 DNA follows: TGTGCCAGCAGCCCACGACAGGGATTGGGGCACGAGCAGTACTTC. Together with reference TRBV5-6 and TRBJ2-7, the CDR3 gives the full variable domain: DAGVTQSPTHLIKTRGQQVTLRCSPKSGHDTVSWYQQALGQGPQFIFQYYEEEERQRGNFPDRFSGHQFPNYSSELNVNALLLGDSALYLCASSPRQGLGHEQYFGPGTRLTVT.

CDR3 region: CASSVRLGGNTEAFF. CDR3 sequence (DNA): TGTGCCAGCAGCGTTCGCTTGGGGGGAAACACTGAAGCTTTCTTT. The chain recombines TRBV7-2 with TRBJ1-1; perhaps TRBD1 as D (5 bases). The CDR3 is made up of 15 amino acids. V lost 5 bases, J lost 2 bases, and 15 bases lay in between. Per germline, CDR1 SGHTA and CDR2 FQGNSA.

The rearrangement links TRBV7-9 to TRBJ1-1; tentatively, D is TRBD1 (6 bases). The V and J ends lost 5 bases and 1 base respectively, with 17 bases between them. CDR3 length equals 16 residues. Looked up from germline, CDR1 is SEHNR and CDR2 is FQNEAQ (reference sequence). CDR3: CASSRETGPQNTEAFF. CDR3 DNA sequence: TGTGCCAGCAGCCGTGAAACAGGGCCCCAGAACACTGAAGCTTTCTTT. The whole variable domain, remainder taken from reference TRBV7-9 and TRBJ1-1, is DTGVSQNPRHKITKRGQNVTFRCDPISEHNRLYWYRQTLGQGPEFLTYFQNEAQLEKSRLLSDRFSAERPKGSFSTLEIQRTEQGDSAMYLCASSRETGPQNTEAFFGQGTRLTVV.

The gene calls are TRBV20-1 and TRBJ1-2; the D gene is possibly TRBD1 (5 bases). Between the trimmed V and J ends, which lost 3 bases and 10 bases, there was a span of 12 bases. Germline values: CDR1 DFQATT, CDR2 SNEGSKA (reference sequence). The CDR3 covers 11 residues. The CDR3 DNA reads TGCAGTGCTAGTAGGACATTACTCTACACCTTC. Encoded protein: CSASRTLLYTF.

The chain employs TRBV7-9 and TRBJ1-4; TRBD1 might be the D (6 bases). Per germline, CDR1 SEHNR and CDR2 FQNEAQ (reference sequence). Trimming left V 2 bases short and J 5 bases short, with 21 bases between. CDR3 length: 18 amino acids. The CDR3 loop reads CASSLRRLQGVQNEKLFF. For the CDR3, the DNA is TGTGCCAGCAGCTTACGACGCTTACAGGGCGTACAGAATGAAAAACTGTTTTTT.

The chain joins TRBV30 to TRBJ2-5, with TRBD1 identical over 8 bases. Germline CDR1 GTSNPN, CDR2 SVGIG (reference sequence). The CDR3 is 14 amino acids. Trimming took 0 bases from V and 7 from J; bases not matched to a gene: 7. Written as DNA, the CDR3 is TGTGCCTGGAGTGTAGAGTCTACAGGGGGGACCCAGTACTTC. The encoded protein is CAWSVESTGGTQYF.

This chain links TRBV2 with TRBJ1-1; D remains ambiguous. This CDR3 comprises 13 residues. Trimming cost V 11 bases and J 3 bases, with 16 bases left between them. Germline V gene sequence: CDR1 SNHLY, CDR2 FYNNEI. The CDR3 nucleotides read TGTGCCGCCGCCGGGGAGATGGACACTGAAGCTTTCTTT. Residues: CAAAGEMDTEAFF.

This clone was observed a handful of times. The rearrangement joins TRBV2 to TRBJ1-6; tentatively, D is TRBD1 (5 bases). CDR1 SNHLY and CDR2 FYNNEI come from the germline V gene. CDR3 length equals 14 residues. The V end lost 5 bases, the J end lost 8 bases, and 13 bases lay between the germline ends. This CDR3 reads CASSPRTLHSPLHF. CDR3 coding DNA: TGTGCCAGCAGTCCCCGGACACTGCATTCACCCCTCCACTTT.

The chain uses TRBV6-5 and TRBJ1-2, with TRBD1 identical over 7 bases. Germline values: CDR1 MNHEY, CDR2 SVGAGI. CDR3 length: 16 amino acids. J lost 4 bases, V lost 2 bases, and 10 bases had no gene match. CDR3 in amino acids: CASSYGGEGALYGYTF. CDR3 DNA sequence: TGTGCCAGCAGTTACGGGGGAGAGGGGGCCCTCTATGGCTACACCTTC.

A single count supports this clone. This chain connects TRBV18 to TRBJ2-3; TRBD2 matches at 16 bases. V shed 8 bases, J shed 3 bases, and the junction held 8 bases outside the gene matches. Germline CDR1 and CDR2: KGHSH and LQKENI. This CDR3 has 17 amino acids. The chain's CDR3 is CASGTSGRALVTDTQYF. The CDR3 DNA reads as TGTGCCAGCGGGACTAGCGGGAGGGCCCTCGTAACAGATACGCAGTATTTT.

This clone was observed once. The chain employs TRBV7-3 and TRBJ2-5; TRBD2 aligns across 7 bases. CDR1 and CDR2 (germline): SGHTA, FQGTGA. The CDR3 contains 15 residues. The trim removed 2 bases at V and 4 bases at J, leaving 7 bases unmatched. The DNA for the CDR3 is TGTGCCAGCAGCTTATTTGGCGGGAGTGGAGAGACCCAGTACTTC. Translated, it gives CASSLFGGSGETQYF.

The V call is TRBV9, the J call TRBJ1-5, with D perhaps TRBD1 (5 bases). The germline gives CDR1 SGDLS, CDR2 YYNGEE. This CDR3 comprises 14 residues. Trimming took off 3 bases at V and 2 bases at J, with 9 bases between the two ends. In DNA, the CDR3 is TGTGCCAGCAGCGGCGGGGGGGGCAATCAGCCCCAGCATTTT. Translated: CASSGGGGNQPQHF. Combining the CDR3 with reference TRBV9 and TRBJ1-5 gives the whole variable domain DSGVTQTPKHLITATGQRVTLRCSPRSGDLSVYWYQQSLDQGLQFLIQYYNGEERAKGNILERFSAQQFPDLHSELNLSSLELGDSALYFCASSGGGGNQPQHFGDGTRLSIL.